These T cell receptor beta chains were read from a single sample in a study of T cell responses to AZD1222 COVID-19 vaccine. Assay: immunoSEQ multiplex PCR; the TCRdb copy retains only in-frame clones and omits some. In the table there are about 160,000 clones, 88% of which are singletons. Sequenced material: peripheral blood, taken on day 0 of AZD1222 vaccination. Receptor source: an adult in good health. The CDR3 runs from the conserved cysteine through the conserved F or W. Each record gives: clone size, D gene, V gene, J gene, CDR3 DNA, CDR3 protein. D genes are given only for firm matches. The size field is filled for only some rows; it gives once, few, many or a size class.

-,TRBD1,TRBV14,TRBJ2-1,TGTGCCAGCAGGATAGGACAGGTAGGAGAGCAGTTCTTC,CASRIGQVGEQFF
-,-,TRBV7-2,TRBJ2-1,TGTGCCAGCAGCCCAAGCCCGGGACCCCCCAATGAGCAGTTCTTC,CASSPSPGPPNEQFF
-,-,TRBV18,TRBJ2-1,TGTGCCAGCTCACCACCGGACCCTCAACATTACAATGAGCAGTTCTTC,CASSPPDPQHYNEQFF
-,TRBD2,TRBV5-1,TRBJ2-7,TGCGCCAGCAGCTTGAGCGGGGAACCCTACGAGCAGTACTTC,CASSLSGEPYEQYF
-,-,TRBV9,TRBJ1-2,TGTGCCAGCAGCTCATTCCAAGGCGGAGGCTATGGCTACACCTTC,CASSSFQGGGYGYTF
-,TRBD2,TRBV27,TRBJ2-7,TGTGCCAGCAGTTTATCTGTGACTAGCGGGAGGAAGGGCGAGCAGTACTTC,CASSLSVTSGRKGEQYF
-,-,TRBV10-3,TRBJ2-7,TGTGCCACTGAGGGCGCGGAGGGGGACTACGAGCAGTACTTC,CATEGAEGDYEQYF
-,TRBD1,TRBV14,TRBJ1-1,TGTGCCAGCAGCTCCGGGACAGGGTCTGAAGCTTTCTTT,CASSSGTGSEAFF
once,-,TRBV30,TRBJ2-7,TGTGCCTGGAGTCCCTCCGCCTACGAGCAGTACTTC,CAWSPSAYEQYF
-,-,TRBV18,TRBJ2-7,TGTGCCAGCTCACCACCCACAGGGAGAGGGATCTCCTACGAGCAGTACTTC,CASSPPTGRGISYEQYF
-,TRBD1,TRBV11-3,TRBJ2-5,TGTGCCAGCAGCCCTGGCCAAACTAGGACAGGGTGGAAAGAGACCCAGTACTTC,CASSPGQTRTGWKETQYF
-,-,TRBV6-5,TRBJ1-1,TGTGCCAGCAGCCCGGGACGGTTGAACACTGAAGCTTTCTTT,CASSPGRLNTEAFF
-,-,TRBV7-2,TRBJ2-2,TGTGCCAGCAGTGGGACGATTGCGAACACCGGGGAGCTGTTTTTT,CASSGTIANTGELFF
-,-,TRBV11-1,TRBJ2-7,TGTGCCAGCAGCTTAGTGGGATACGAGCAGTACTTC,CASSLVGYEQYF
-,TRBD1,TRBV5-8,TRBJ1-1,TGTGCCAGCAGCTTGGGGTACAGGGGAAGAGAGGCTTTCTTT,CASSLGYRGREAFF
-,TRBD2,TRBV7-2,TRBJ2-3,TGTGCCAGCAGCGTTAGCGGGGGTTTCACAGATACGCAGTATTTT,CASSVSGGFTDTQYF
once,-,TRBV28,TRBJ1-4,TGTGCCAGCAGTTTAGAGGGGACGCTTTCGGGGGAAAAACTGTTTTTT,CASSLEGTLSGEKLFF
-,-,TRBV18,TRBJ2-1,TGTGCCAGCTCCCCTTTGGTGTCAGCCGTCTTC,CASSPLVSAVF
-,-,TRBV7-8,TRBJ2-7,TGTGCCAGCAGCTTATTGGCTAGCGCTGTCCACGAGCAGTACTTC,CASSLLASAVHEQYF
-,TRBD2,TRBV19,TRBJ2-1,TGTGCCAGTAGTATACGCCTAGCGGGGGGGAGCTCCTACAATGAGCAGTTCTTC,CASSIRLAGGSSYNEQFF
-,TRBD1,TRBV9,TRBJ2-2,TGTGCCAGCAGCGCTGGGACAGGGTGGGACACCGGGGAGCTGTTTTTT,CASSAGTGWDTGELFF
-,-,TRBV18,TRBJ1-1,TGTGCCAGCTCACCACAGATGAACACTGAAGCTTTCTTT,CASSPQMNTEAFF
-,TRBD1,TRBV29-1,TRBJ2-5,TGCAGCGTCAGACAGGGAGAGACCCAGTACTTC,CSVRQGETQYF
few,-,TRBV28,TRBJ1-2,TGTGCCAGCAGTATCTCTCGGGCCTATGGCTACACCTTC,CASSISRAYGYTF
-,-,TRBV4-2,TRBJ2-7,TGTGCCAGCAGCCAACTTGCGGCTTCCCGCTTCGAGCAGTACTTC,CASSQLAASRFEQYF
-,TRBD2,TRBV6-5,TRBJ2-7,TGTGCCAGCGAAACTAGCGGTCCCTCCTACGAGCAGTACTTC,CASETSGPSYEQYF
-,-,TRBV6-6,TRBJ1-5,TGTGCCAGCAGTGACACAATAAGCAATCAGCCCCAGCATTTT,CASSDTISNQPQHF
-,-,TRBV6-1,TRBJ2-7,TGTGCCAGCAGTGAAGTGGGCAGGCCCTACGAGCAGTACTTC,CASSEVGRPYEQYF
-,-,TRBV29-1,TRBJ1-1,TGCAGCGTTGCCACAGGGAGAACTGAAGCTTTCTTT,CSVATGRTEAFF
-,-,TRBV27,TRBJ2-7,TGTGCCAGCAGTTTATATCAGGGGCGCGAGCAGTACTTC,CASSLYQGREQYF
-,-,TRBV7-8,TRBJ1-1,TGTGCCAGCAGACAAGGGGGGGACTCTGAAGCTTTCTTT,CASRQGGDSEAFF
-,-,TRBV28,TRBJ1-5,TGTGCCAGCAGCTCCCCTGGGCAGGGAAACAATCAGCCCCAGCATTTT,CASSSPGQGNNQPQHF
-,-,TRBV19,TRBJ1-1,TGTGCCAGTAGTATTGTACCGAACACTGAAGCTTTCTTT,CASSIVPNTEAFF
-,-,TRBV18,TRBJ1-1,TGTGCCAGCTCACCTCTAAGGGACACTGAAGCTTTCTTT,CASSPLRDTEAFF
-,-,TRBV7-9,TRBJ2-5,TGTGCCAGCAACCCTAGGTGGGGGGGCCGTGAAGAGACCCAGTACTTC,CASNPRWGGREETQYF
-,-,TRBV4-1,TRBJ2-7,TGCGCCAGCAGCCAGACACGGGGCGAGCAGTACTTC,CASSQTRGEQYF
-,-,TRBV28,TRBJ1-3,TGTGCCGGAGCCTTTCCGGGACGGAGCTCTGGAAACACCATATATTTT,CAGAFPGRSSGNTIYF
-,-,TRBV9,TRBJ2-7,TGTGCCAGCAGCCAGTCCCCCCAAACAGGCTACGAGCAGTACTTC,CASSQSPQTGYEQYF
-,-,TRBV28,TRBJ1-2,TGTGCCAGCAGATCAGAGACCACGGAAGGCTACACCTTC,CASRSETTEGYTF
-,-,TRBV19,TRBJ1-6,TGTGCCAGTAGTACCCCGACAGGCCATTCACCCCTCCACTTT,CASSTPTGHSPLHF
-,-,TRBV24-1,TRBJ1-2,TGTGCCACCAGTGATTCTTCAAACTATGGCTACACCTTC,CATSDSSNYGYTF
-,TRBD2,TRBV4-1,TRBJ2-1,TGCGCCAGCAGCCAAGACCGACTAGCGGGGAGGTCCATCTACAATGAGCAGTTCTTC,CASSQDRLAGRSIYNEQFF
-,TRBD2,TRBV4-2,TRBJ2-2,TGTGCCAGCAGTCCCCGTAGCGGGAGGCCTTCAGGGGAGCTGTTTTTT,CASSPRSGRPSGELFF
few,-,TRBV4-2,TRBJ1-5,TGTGCCAGCAGTGATAGCAATCAGCCCCAGCATTTT,CASSDSNQPQHF
-,-,TRBV5-1,TRBJ2-5,TGCGCCAGCAGCTTTACGGCAGAGACCCAGTACTTC,CASSFTAETQYF
once,TRBD2,TRBV7-2,TRBJ2-3,TGTGCCAGCAGCTTCAGACTAGCGGGGGCCGCAGATACGCAGTATTTT,CASSFRLAGAADTQYF
few,TRBD1,TRBV7-9,TRBJ1-6,TGTGCCAGCAGCTACGGACAGGGTAATTCACCCCTCCACTTT,CASSYGQGNSPLHF
-,-,TRBV2,TRBJ1-3,TGTGCCAGCAGCTACCCTTCTGGCAGAAGAGGAAACACCATATATTTT,CASSYPSGRRGNTIYF
-,-,TRBV9,TRBJ1-3,TGTGCCAGCAGCGTAGACCCACTCGGCCTCATCGATATATATTTT,CASSVDPLGLIDIYF
-,-,TRBV14,TRBJ2-7,TGTGCCAGCAGCCAAAGGGACTACGAGCAGTACTTC,CASSQRDYEQYF
-,TRBD1,TRBV5-5,TRBJ1-4,TGTGCCAGCAGCTTCCCGGGGACAGATGAAAAACTGTTTTTT,CASSFPGTDEKLFF
-,-,TRBV2,TRBJ1-4,TGTGCCAGTCGACAGCTTACTAATGAAAAACTGTTTTTT,CASRQLTNEKLFF
-,TRBD2,TRBV7-2,TRBJ2-3,TGTGCCAGCAGCCTTAGGTCGGGGGGGCCGGGAGATACGCAGTATTTT,CASSLRSGGPGDTQYF
-,-,TRBV28,TRBJ1-2,TGTGCCACCGAGACAGTAAACTATGGCTACACCTTC,CATETVNYGYTF
once,-,TRBV6-5,TRBJ2-7,TGTGCCAGCAGTTACTCGTACGAAGTCGGCGAGCAGTACTTC,CASSYSYEVGEQYF
-,-,TRBV9,TRBJ1-6,TGTGCCAGCGGGGACAAGAATAATTCACCCCTCCACTTT,CASGDKNNSPLHF
-,-,TRBV27,TRBJ2-2,TGTGCCAGCAGTTTAGTACCTAACACCGGGGAGCTGTTTTTT,CASSLVPNTGELFF